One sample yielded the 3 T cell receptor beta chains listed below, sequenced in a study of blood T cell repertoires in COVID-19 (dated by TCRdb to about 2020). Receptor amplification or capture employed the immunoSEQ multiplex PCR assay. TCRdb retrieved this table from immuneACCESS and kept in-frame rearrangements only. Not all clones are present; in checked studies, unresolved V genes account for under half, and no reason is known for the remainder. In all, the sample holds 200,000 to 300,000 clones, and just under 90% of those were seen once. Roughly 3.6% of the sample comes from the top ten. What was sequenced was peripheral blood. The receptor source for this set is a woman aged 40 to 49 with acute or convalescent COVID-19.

The CDR3 bases are TGTGCCAGCCAGGGACAGTCAGTTAGCTCTGGGGCCAACGTCCTGACTTTC. Translated: CASQGQSVSSGANVLTF. The chain is built from TRBV9 and TRBJ2-6; 7 nucleotides line up with TRBD1. V lost 7 bases to trimming and J lost 0 bases; unmatched junction nucleotides: 10. The CDR3 contains 17 residues. Germline assignment: CDR1 SGDLS and CDR2 YYNGEE.

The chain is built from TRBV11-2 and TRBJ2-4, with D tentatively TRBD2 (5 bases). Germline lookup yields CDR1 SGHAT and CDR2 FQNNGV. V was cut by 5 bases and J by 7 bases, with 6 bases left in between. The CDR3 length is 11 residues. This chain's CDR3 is CASSPGNIQYF. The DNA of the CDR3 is TGTGCCAGCAGCCCGGGGAACATTCAGTACTTC.

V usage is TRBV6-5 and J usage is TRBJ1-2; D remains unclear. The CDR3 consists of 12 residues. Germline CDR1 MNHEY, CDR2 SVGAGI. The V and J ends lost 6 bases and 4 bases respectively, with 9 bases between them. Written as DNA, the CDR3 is TGTGCCAGCAGGCCTGGAGGCTATGGCTACACCTTC. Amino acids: CASRPGGYGYTF.